These T cell receptor beta chains were read from a single sample in a study of blood T cells in healthy people across ages. TCRdb passed the 5' RACE reads through MiXCR, listing each CDR3 protein once. The profile covers about 1.4 million distinct CDR3 sequences, with approximately 59% appearing a single time and roughly 7% taken by the ten largest. Material for sequencing was blood. The receptors originated from a man aged 18 to 29 in good health. The CDR3 runs from the conserved cysteine through the conserved F or W. A D gene is named only where the DNA matches it firmly. Size tells how often a clone was seen (once, few, many) or the class of an expanded clone, and some rows leave it out.

TGCGCCAGCAGCTTGGGGGGACTGCCTCCTGACGAGCAGTACTTC | CASSLGGLPPDEQYF | - | TRBJ2-7 | TRBV5-1 | -
TGCGCCAGCAGCCAAGAGTATGCTAGGTCAGGGCAGGGGCAGTTCTTC | CASSQEYARSGQGQFF | few | TRBJ2-1 | TRBV4-3 | -
TGTGCCATCAGTGAGCGACTAGAGTTTGACAATGAGCAGTTCTTC | CAISERLEFDNEQFF | - | TRBJ2-1 | TRBV10-3 | -
TGTGCCGTAGGGTACGAGCAGTACTTC | CAVGYEQYF | - | TRBJ2-7 | TRBV6-1 | -
TGCAGCGTTGATCGTGGACAGGGGCGAGACACTGAAGCTTTCTTT | CSVDRGQGRDTEAFF | - | TRBJ1-1 | TRBV29-1 | TRBD1
TGTGCCATCAGTGGGATTCACTCCTACGAGCAGTTCTTC | CAISGIHSYEQFF | - | TRBJ2-1 | TRBV10-3 | -
TGTGCCAGCAGTTTAGAGGGGAGCGGGGGCTACACCTTC | CASSLEGSGGYTF | - | TRBJ1-2 | TRBV12-3/TRBV12-4 | -
TGTGCCACCAGCAGAGATCAGCAGCCCCAAACAAATGAGCAGTTCTTC | CATSRDQQPQTNEQFF | once | TRBJ2-1 | TRBV15 | -
TGCGCCAGCAGCCACACCGAGAACAATGAGCAGTTCTTC | CASSHTENNEQFF | few | TRBJ2-1 | TRBV4-1 | -
TGTGCCAGCAGTTACCCGACTAGCGGGAGTAGCTACGAGCAGTACTTC | CASSYPTSGSSYEQYF | - | TRBJ2-7 | TRBV6-5 | TRBD2
TGTGCCAGCAGCTTTCTAGCGAGTCAAGAGACCCAGTACTTC | CASSFLASQETQYF | few | TRBJ2-5 | TRBV5-6 | -
TGTGCCAGCAGTCCCACGATCCTGACGAGCTCCTACAATGAGCAGTTCTTC | CASSPTILTSSYNEQFF | - | TRBJ2-1 | TRBV7-9 | -
TGTGCCAGCAGTGATGGACTCCCGGCGGATGAGCAGTTCTTC | CASSDGLPADEQFF | - | TRBJ2-1 | TRBV6-1 | -
TGTGCCAGCAGCTTTAAAGATAATTCACCCCTCCACTTT | CASSFKDNSPLHF | - | TRBJ1-6 | TRBV7-6 | -
TGTGCCAGCCAGCTTAGGGCAGTCAGGCACGGGTATGAGCAGTTCTTC | CASQLRAVRHGYEQFF | - | TRBJ2-1 | TRBV7-6 | -
TGCAGTGTTATTAGCGGGACATCGGGTTACGAGCAGTACTTC | CSVISGTSGYEQYF | - | TRBJ2-7 | TRBV20-1 | TRBD2
TGTGCCAGCAGCCCCCTAAAGGGGAACAATCAGCCCCAGCATTTT | CASSPLKGNNQPQHF | - | TRBJ1-5 | TRBV11-2 | -
TGTGCCAGCAGCAGGACGACTAGTTTCAATGAGCAGTTCTTC | CASSRTTSFNEQFF | - | TRBJ2-1 | TRBV5-6 | -
TGTGCCACCAGCAGAGATACTATAGGGGAGCAGACCCAGTACTTC | CATSRDTIGEQTQYF | - | TRBJ2-5 | TRBV15 | -
TGCGCCAGCAGTGGCCCGACTAGCGGGAACACAGATACGCAGTATTTT | CASSGPTSGNTDTQYF | - | TRBJ2-3 | TRBV10-2 | TRBD2
TGTGCCAGCAGTTTATTGGGCAGGGCGGATTATCAGCCCCAGCATTTT | CASSLLGRADYQPQHF | - | TRBJ1-5 | TRBV28 | -
TGCGCCAGCAGCCAAGTGGTGACTAGCGACTACGAGCAGTTCTTC | CASSQVVTSDYEQFF | - | TRBJ2-1 | TRBV4-1 | TRBD2
TGTGCCAGCAGTGACGGGACTAGCGACTACAATGAGCAGTTCTTC | CASSDGTSDYNEQFF | - | TRBJ2-1 | TRBV6-4 | TRBD2
TGTGCCAGCAGCGTAGTAGGGGGGGATGCGTACAATGAGCAGTTCTTC | CASSVVGGDAYNEQFF | - | TRBJ2-1 | TRBV9 | -
TGCGCCAGCAGCCAAACGGACAGGGCCCAAGAGACCCAGTACTTC | CASSQTDRAQETQYF | - | TRBJ2-5 | TRBV4-1 | TRBD1
TGCAGTGCTAGAGAAGGCACTGGCATGAACACTGAAGCTTTCTTT | CSAREGTGMNTEAFF | - | TRBJ1-1 | TRBV20-1 | -
TGCAGCGTTGAAGATGAGGCTTACTATGGCTACACCTTC | CSVEDEAYYGYTF | few | TRBJ1-2 | TRBV29-1 | -
TGCAGTGCGAGAGGGGGGGTGGGGACTACAGATACGCAGTATTTT | CSARGGVGTTDTQYF | - | TRBJ2-3 | TRBV20-1 | -
TGCAGTGCTAGATGGGACGGCACCGGGGAGCTGTTTTTT | CSARWDGTGELFF | few | TRBJ2-2 | TRBV20-1 | -
TGTGCCAGCAGCTTAGGTCCCAGGGGGCCAAATCAGCCCCAGCATTTT | CASSLGPRGPNQPQHF | few | TRBJ1-5 | TRBV11-2 | TRBD1
TGTGCCAGCAGTGTTATCCCGGGAGGCACTGAAGCTTTCTTT | CASSVIPGGTEAFF | - | TRBJ1-1 | TRBV2 | -
TGCGCCAGCAGCCAGACCCCAGGGGGTCAGCCCCAGCATTTT | CASSQTPGGQPQHF | - | TRBJ1-5 | TRBV4-1 | TRBD1
TGCAGTGCTGGACTGACGCGGGAAGGGTGGGATACGCAGTATTTT | CSAGLTREGWDTQYF | - | TRBJ2-3 | TRBV20-1 | -
TGTGCCAGCAGTACCTACCCCGAGGCTAATGAAAAACTGTTTTTT | CASSTYPEANEKLFF | few | TRBJ1-4 | TRBV6-5 | -
TGTGCCAGCTCAGACGGACAGTACTACGAGCAGTACTTC | CASSDGQYYEQYF | once | TRBJ2-7 | TRBV18 | -
TGCAGCGCTCTCACAGGTGCCGGGGGCTACACCTTC | CSALTGAGGYTF | - | TRBJ1-2 | TRBV29-1 | -
TGTGCCAGCAGCGGAAATACAGGGGCGGTAAATGAGCAGTTCTTC | CASSGNTGAVNEQFF | few | TRBJ2-1 | TRBV9 | TRBD1
TGCAGTGCTAGAATTCCGGGACAGTACAATGAAAAACTGTTTTTT | CSARIPGQYNEKLFF | - | TRBJ1-4 | TRBV20-1 | TRBD1
TGTGCCAGCAGCCCGACCAGGGCGGGGTACGAGCAGTACTTC | CASSPTRAGYEQYF | - | TRBJ2-7 | TRBV11-2 | -
TGTGCCAGCAGCCAAGTTTCCTATGGGACAGGGCATGGCTACACCTTC | CASSQVSYGTGHGYTF | - | TRBJ1-2 | TRBV4-2 | TRBD1
TGTGCCAGCAGTTTATCGGGCAGGGCAGATCAGCCCCAGCATTTT | CASSLSGRADQPQHF | - | TRBJ1-5 | TRBV28 | -
TGTGCCAGCAGACTTACCGGGACTAGCTTTAGTGGGGCCAACGTCCTGACTTTC | CASRLTGTSFSGANVLTF | few | TRBJ2-6 | TRBV7-2 | TRBD2
TGCAGTGCTCCCAGCCAGGGTGGTTATGGCTACACCTTC | CSAPSQGGYGYTF | - | TRBJ1-2 | TRBV20-1 | -
TGTGCCATCAGTGGGGACGGATATAGCAATCAGCCCCAGCATTTT | CAISGDGYSNQPQHF | - | TRBJ1-5 | TRBV10-3 | -
TGCAGCGTTGTTTGGGTTGCTAGCACAGATACGCAGTATTTT | CSVVWVASTDTQYF | - | TRBJ2-3 | TRBV29-1 | -
TGCAGCGTTGATGGACTCCCAAATGAGCAGTTCTTC | CSVDGLPNEQFF | - | TRBJ2-1 | TRBV29-1 | -
TGTGCCAGCAGTCCCAGTCAAGGCCCTCCCTATAATTCACCCCTCCACTTT | CASSPSQGPPYNSPLHF | - | TRBJ1-6 | TRBV27 | -
TGTGCCAGCAGCCCTAGCCCTACGAACACCGGGGAGCTGTTTTTT | CASSPSPTNTGELFF | - | TRBJ2-2 | TRBV5-5 | -
TGTGCCAGCAGAGCAGCTGCATCCTACGAGCAGTACTTC | CASRAAASYEQYF | - | TRBJ2-7 | TRBV7-9 | -
TGTGCCAGCGACGCTGGGACAATAACCGGGGAGCTGTTTTTT | CASDAGTITGELFF | - | TRBJ2-2 | TRBV2 | -
TGTGCCAGCAGCTTTGGATTGGGACAGGGGTTCACCTACGAGCAGTACTTC | CASSFGLGQGFTYEQYF | few | TRBJ2-7 | TRBV7-6 | TRBD1
TGCAGCGTTGGATTCGGGACAGGGAGAAATGAGCAGTTCTTC | CSVGFGTGRNEQFF | - | TRBJ2-1 | TRBV29-1 | TRBD1
TGTGCCAGCAGTGTTTGGGACAGGGGGAATGAGCAGTTCTTC | CASSVWDRGNEQFF | - | TRBJ2-1 | TRBV27 | TRBD1
TGTGCCATCAGTGACCCCCGGAAGGGTACCCACGAGCAGTACTTC | CAISDPRKGTHEQYF | - | TRBJ2-7 | TRBV10-3 | -
TGCAGCGCCCCGGGACAGAGTTCCTTCACAGATACGCAGTATTTT | CSAPGQSSFTDTQYF | - | TRBJ2-3 | TRBV29-1 | TRBD1
TGTGCCAGCAGTGAGACAGGGGGCATCACAGATACGCAGTATTTT | CASSETGGITDTQYF | - | TRBJ2-3 | TRBV28 | TRBD1
TGTGCCAGCAGTTCACTAGTCTCCTACGAGCAGTACTTC | CASSSLVSYEQYF | - | TRBJ2-7 | TRBV27 | -